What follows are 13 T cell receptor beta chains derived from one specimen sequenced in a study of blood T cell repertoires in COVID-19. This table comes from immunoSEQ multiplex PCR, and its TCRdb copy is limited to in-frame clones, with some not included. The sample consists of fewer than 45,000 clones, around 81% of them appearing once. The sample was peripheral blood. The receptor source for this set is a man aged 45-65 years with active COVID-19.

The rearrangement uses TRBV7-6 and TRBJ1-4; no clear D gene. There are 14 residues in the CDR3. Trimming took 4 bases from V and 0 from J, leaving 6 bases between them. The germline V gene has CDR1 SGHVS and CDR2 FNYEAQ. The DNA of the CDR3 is TGTGCCAGCAGCTACAGACCAACTAATGAAAAACTGTTTTTT. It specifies CASSYRPTNEKLFF.

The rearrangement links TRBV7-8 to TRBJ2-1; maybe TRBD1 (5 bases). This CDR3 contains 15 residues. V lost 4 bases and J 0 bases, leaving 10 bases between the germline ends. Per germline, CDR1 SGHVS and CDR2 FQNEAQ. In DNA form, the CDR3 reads TGTGCCAGCAGCTCCGACAGCCTCTCCTACAATGAGCAGTTCTTC. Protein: CASSSDSLSYNEQFF. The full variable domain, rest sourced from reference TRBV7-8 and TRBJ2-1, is GAGVSQSPRYKVAKRGQDVALRCDPISGHVSLFWYQQALGQGPEFLTYFQNEAQLDKSGLPSDRFFAERPEGSVSTLKIQRTQQEDSAVYLCASSSDSLSYNEQFFGPGTRLTVL.

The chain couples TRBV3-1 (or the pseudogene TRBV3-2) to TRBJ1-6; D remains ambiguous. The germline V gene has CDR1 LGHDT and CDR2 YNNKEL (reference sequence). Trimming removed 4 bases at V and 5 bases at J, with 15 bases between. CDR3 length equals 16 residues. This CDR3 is CASSPLAVRDNSPLHF. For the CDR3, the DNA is TGTGCCAGCAGCCCCCTAGCAGTTAGGGATAATTCACCCCTCCACTTT.

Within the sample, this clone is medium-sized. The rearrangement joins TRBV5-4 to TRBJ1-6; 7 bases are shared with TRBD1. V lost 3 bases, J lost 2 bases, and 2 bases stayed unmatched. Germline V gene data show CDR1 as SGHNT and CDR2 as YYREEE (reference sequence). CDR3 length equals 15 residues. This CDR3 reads CASSSGTAYNSPLHF. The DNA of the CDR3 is TGTGCCAGCAGCTCCGGGACAGCCTATAATTCACCCCTCCACTTT.

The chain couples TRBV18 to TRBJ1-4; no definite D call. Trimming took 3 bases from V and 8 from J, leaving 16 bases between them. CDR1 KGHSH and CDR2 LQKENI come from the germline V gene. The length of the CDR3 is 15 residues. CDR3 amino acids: CASSPWSGLKEKLFF. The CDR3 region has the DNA TGTGCCAGCTCACCCTGGTCGGGGTTGAAAGAAAAACTGTTTTTT.

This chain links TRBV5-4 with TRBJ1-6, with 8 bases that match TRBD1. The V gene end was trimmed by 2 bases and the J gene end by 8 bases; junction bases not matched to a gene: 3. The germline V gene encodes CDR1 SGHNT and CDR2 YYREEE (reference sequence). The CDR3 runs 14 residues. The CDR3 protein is CASSLGTGHSPLHF. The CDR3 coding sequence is TGTGCCAGCAGCTTAGGGACAGGTCATTCACCCCTCCACTTT.

Written as DNA, the CDR3 is TGTGCCAGTAGTATGATAGGACAGGGTCACTACGAGCAGTACTTC. It translates to CASSMIGQGHYEQYF. The chain is built from TRBV19 and TRBJ2-7; 8 positions agree with TRBD1. Germline CDR1 LNHDA, CDR2 SQIVND (reference sequence). There are 15 residues in the CDR3. J lost 3 bases, V lost 3 bases, and 7 bases had no gene match.

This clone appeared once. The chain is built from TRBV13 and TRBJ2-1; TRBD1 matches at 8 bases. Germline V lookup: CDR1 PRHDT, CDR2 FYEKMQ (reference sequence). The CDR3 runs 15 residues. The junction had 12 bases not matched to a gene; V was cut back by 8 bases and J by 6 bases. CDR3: CASGRGTGAPNEQFF. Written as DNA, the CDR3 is TGTGCCAGCGGACGCGGGACAGGAGCCCCCAATGAGCAGTTCTTC. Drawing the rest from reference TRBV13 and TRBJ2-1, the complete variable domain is AAGVIQSPRHLIKEKRETATLKCYPIPRHDTVYWYQQGPGQDPQFLISFYEKMQSDKGSIPDRFSAQQFSDYHSELNMSSLELGDSALYFCASGRGTGAPNEQFFGPGTRLTVL.

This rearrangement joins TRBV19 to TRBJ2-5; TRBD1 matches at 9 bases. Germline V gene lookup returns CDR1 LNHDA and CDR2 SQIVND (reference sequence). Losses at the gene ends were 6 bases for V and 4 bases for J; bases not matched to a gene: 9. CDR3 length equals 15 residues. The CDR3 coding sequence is TGTGCCAGTAGCCTTCCTCCGGGACAGGGAGAGACCCAGTACTTC. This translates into CASSLPPGQGETQYF. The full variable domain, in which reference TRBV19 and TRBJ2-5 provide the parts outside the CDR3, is DGGITQSPKYLFRKEGQNVTLSCEQNLNHDAMYWYRQDPGQGLRLIYYSQIVNDFQKGDIAEGYSVSREKKESFPLTVTSAQKNPTAFYLCASSLPPGQGETQYFGPGTRLLVL.

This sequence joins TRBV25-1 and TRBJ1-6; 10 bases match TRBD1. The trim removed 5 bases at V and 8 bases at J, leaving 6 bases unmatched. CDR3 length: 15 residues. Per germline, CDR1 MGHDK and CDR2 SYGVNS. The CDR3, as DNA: TGTGCCAGCAGTATTTCTGGGACAGGGGATTCACCCCTCCACTTT. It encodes CASSISGTGDSPLHF.

CDR3 loop: CASTRVGGNEAFF. In nucleotides, the CDR3 is TGTGCCAGCACCCGAGTCGGGGGGAATGAAGCTTTCTTT. V and J are TRBV2 and TRBJ1-1, with a tentative D call TRBD1 (5 bases). In germline, CDR1 is SNHLY, CDR2 FYNNEI. CDR3 length: 13 residues. Trimming removed 7 bases from V and 7 bases from J, with 16 bases in between.

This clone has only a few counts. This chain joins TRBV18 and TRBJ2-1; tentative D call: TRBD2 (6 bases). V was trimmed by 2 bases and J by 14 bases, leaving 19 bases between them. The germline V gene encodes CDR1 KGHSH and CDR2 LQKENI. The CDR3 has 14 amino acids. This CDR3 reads CASSPGGLLLVEFF. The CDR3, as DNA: TGTGCCAGCTCACCAGGGGGACTCCTCCTTGTAGAGTTCTTC.

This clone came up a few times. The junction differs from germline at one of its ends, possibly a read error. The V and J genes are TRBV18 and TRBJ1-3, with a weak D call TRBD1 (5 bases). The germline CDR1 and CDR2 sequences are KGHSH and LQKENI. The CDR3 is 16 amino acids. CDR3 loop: CASSPRDRPSRNTIYF. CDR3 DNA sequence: TGTGCCAGCTCACCAAGAGACAGACCCTCTAGAAACACCATATATTTT.